The rows below give T cell receptor beta chains drawn from one sample of a study of beta chain features in type 1 diabetes. TCRdb keeps only in-frame clones here, not all; method: immunoSEQ multiplex PCR. This sample has around 150,000 clones, with under 13% found just once. Sequencing was done on a sample of central memory CD4+ T cells from blood. These receptor sequences come from a man aged 25 to 45 with type 1 diabetes. Both conserved end residues are part of each CDR3. D genes are given only for firm matches. Clone sizes are given selectively: once, few, many, or a class where the clone is expanded.

NA	TRBV7-9	NA	TRBJ2-3	CASSLSRSDTQYF	TGTGCCAGCAGCCTCTCCAGATCAGATACGCAGTATTTT
few	TRBV7-9	NA	TRBJ1-1	CASSLGGENTEAFF	TGTGCCAGCAGCTTAGGAGGTGAGAACACTGAAGCTTTCTTT
NA	TRBV7-9	TRBD2	TRBJ2-7	CASSLEAGVSYEQYF	TGTGCCAGCAGCTTAGAGGCGGGAGTGTCCTACGAGCAGTACTTC
NA	TRBV30	TRBD2	TRBJ2-5	CAWSATPGGAETQYF	TGTGCCTGGAGTGCAACCCCGGGGGGAGCAGAGACCCAGTACTTC
few	TRBV29-1	NA	TRBJ1-3	CSVHLGGAGNTIYF	TGCAGCGTCCACCTCGGGGGGGCTGGAAACACCATATATTTT
NA	TRBV6-1	NA	TRBJ1-5	CASRRTDSNQPQHF	TGTGCCAGCAGGCGGACAGACAGCAATCAGCCCCAGCATTTT
NA	TRBV30	TRBD2	TRBJ2-7	CACPGSSGNTYEQYF	TGTGCCTGCCCAGGCTCGAGCGGGAATACCTACGAGCAGTACTTC
once	TRBV5-4	TRBD2	TRBJ2-6	CASSQGVGLAVPGANVLTF	TGTGCCAGCAGCCAAGGCGTCGGACTAGCGGTGCCTGGGGCCAACGTCCTGACTTTC
NA	TRBV4-2	TRBD2	TRBJ2-1	CASSQDILSGSSYNEQFF	TGTGCCAGCAGCCAAGATATTCTTAGCGGGAGCTCCTACAATGAGCAGTTCTTC
few	TRBV27	NA	TRBJ2-5	CASSSLAVQETQYF	TGTGCCAGCAGTTCACTAGCAGTTCAAGAGACCCAGTACTTC
NA	TRBV6-5	TRBD2	TRBJ2-5	CASSFGTSGRETQYF	TGTGCCAGCAGTTTCGGGACTAGCGGGAGAGAGACCCAGTACTTC
few	TRBV11-2	TRBD2	TRBJ2-3	CASSRLAGGSGTDTQYF	TGTGCCAGCAGTCGACTAGCGGGAGGCAGTGGTACAGATACGCAGTATTTT
few	TRBV20-1	NA	TRBJ2-1	CSALRDEQFF	TGCAGTGCCCTACGCGATGAGCAGTTCTTC
few	TRBV7-9	TRBD2	TRBJ2-1	CASSLFLAGEGDEQFF	TGTGCCAGCAGCTTATTTCTAGCGGGAGAGGGCGATGAGCAGTTCTTC
NA	TRBV9	NA	TRBJ2-7	CASSEGLESSYEQYF	TGTGCCAGCAGCGAGGGACTGGAGAGCTCCTACGAGCAGTACTTC
NA	TRBV7-6	NA	TRBJ1-1	CASSPGRENTEAFF	TGTGCCAGCAGCCCAGGCAGGGAGAACACTGAAGCTTTCTTT
NA	TRBV28	NA	TRBJ1-1	CASSLGGVRTEAFF	TGTGCCAGCAGTTTAGGAGGGGTTCGGACTGAAGCTTTCTTT
NA	TRBV29-1	TRBD1	TRBJ1-2	CSVQPTGLGYTF	TGCAGCGTGCAACCGACAGGGTTAGGCTACACCTTC
few	TRBV4-2	NA	TRBJ2-3	CASSQGGAALSPDTQYF	TGTGCCAGCAGCCAAGGAGGAGCGGCGCTATCGCCAGATACGCAGTATTTT
NA	TRBV28	TRBD2	TRBJ2-7	CASSFLAGGYEQYF	TGTGCCAGCAGTTTCCTAGCGGGAGGTTACGAGCAGTACTTC
few	TRBV20-1	TRBD2	TRBJ2-7	CSAMRGDEQYF	TGCAGTGCTATGCGGGGGGACGAGCAGTACTTC
few	TRBV6-5	NA	TRBJ2-2	CASHRETGELFF	TGTGCCAGCCACAGGGAAACCGGGGAGCTGTTTTTT
few	TRBV2	TRBD2	TRBJ2-1	CASGRTSGSYNEQFF	TGTGCCAGCGGTAGGACTAGCGGGAGTTACAATGAGCAGTTCTTC
NA	TRBV19	TRBD1	TRBJ1-1	CASMDRAMNTEAFF	TGTGCCAGTATGGACAGGGCAATGAACACTGAAGCTTTCTTT
few	TRBV10-3	NA	TRBJ2-1	CAISTQTGNNEQFF	TGTGCCATCAGTACTCAGACAGGCAACAATGAGCAGTTCTTC
few	TRBV29-1	TRBD1	TRBJ1-4	CSGLQGSEKLFF	TGCAGCGGGTTACAGGGGTCTGAAAAACTGTTTTTT
NA	TRBV29-1	NA	TRBJ1-6	CSPGPAGSPLHF	TGCAGCCCGGGTCCCGCCGGATCACCCCTCCACTTT
few	TRBV5-1	NA	TRBJ1-1	CASSHRGLGGLRDTEAFF	TGCGCCAGCAGCCATCGTGGGTTAGGGGGTCTTCGGGACACTGAAGCTTTCTTT
few	TRBV2	NA	TRBJ2-4	CASRAGELAKNIQYF	TGTGCCAGCAGAGCGGGTGAACTAGCCAAAAACATTCAGTACTTC
few	TRBV5-1	NA	TRBJ2-7	CASSLAEADYEQYF	TGCGCCAGCAGCTTGGCCGAGGCGGACTACGAGCAGTACTTC
NA	TRBV6-5	TRBD2	TRBJ2-3	CASRNSGASTDTQYF	TGTGCCAGCAGGAACAGCGGGGCTAGCACAGATACGCAGTATTTT
NA	TRBV28	NA	TRBJ2-7	CASSFLYYEQYF	TGTGCCAGCAGTTTCCTCTACTACGAGCAGTACTTC
NA	TRBV5-4	NA	TRBJ2-2	CASSSRTNTGELFF	TGTGCCAGCAGTTCTCGGACTAACACCGGGGAGCTGTTTTTT
few	TRBV5-4	TRBD2	TRBJ2-3	CASSPGLAGSTDTQYF	TGTGCCAGCAGCCCGGGACTAGCGGGTAGCACAGATACGCAGTATTTT
few	TRBV27	NA	TRBJ2-5	CASSEGGETQYF	TGTGCCAGCAGTGAAGGGGGTGAGACCCAGTACTTC
NA	TRBV4-2	TRBD1	TRBJ1-1	CASSQGWTGSNTEAFF	TGTGCCAGCAGCCAAGGATGGACAGGGTCAAACACTGAAGCTTTCTTT
NA	TRBV5-1	TRBD2	TRBJ2-3	CASSLTSGTGDTQYF	TGCGCCAGCAGCTTGACTAGCGGGACGGGAGATACGCAGTATTTT
NA	TRBV15	NA	TRBJ2-5	CATSRDRRETQYF	TGTGCCACCAGCAGAGATAGGAGAGAGACCCAGTACTTC
NA	TRBV7-9	NA	TRBJ1-5	CASSFSNQPQHF	TGTGCCAGCAGCTTCTCGAATCAGCCCCAGCATTTT
few	TRBV7-2	TRBD2	TRBJ2-7	CASSLLAGVLLNEQYF	TGTGCCAGCAGCTTACTAGCGGGGGTTTTGCTGAACGAGCAGTACTTC
NA	TRBV29-1	NA	TRBJ2-7	CSVESSRDYEQYF	TGCAGCGTTGAATCCTCCAGGGACTACGAGCAGTACTTC
few	TRBV7-9	NA	TRBJ1-1	CASSPRRGTEAFF	TGTGCCAGCAGCCCTAGAAGGGGGACTGAAGCTTTCTTT